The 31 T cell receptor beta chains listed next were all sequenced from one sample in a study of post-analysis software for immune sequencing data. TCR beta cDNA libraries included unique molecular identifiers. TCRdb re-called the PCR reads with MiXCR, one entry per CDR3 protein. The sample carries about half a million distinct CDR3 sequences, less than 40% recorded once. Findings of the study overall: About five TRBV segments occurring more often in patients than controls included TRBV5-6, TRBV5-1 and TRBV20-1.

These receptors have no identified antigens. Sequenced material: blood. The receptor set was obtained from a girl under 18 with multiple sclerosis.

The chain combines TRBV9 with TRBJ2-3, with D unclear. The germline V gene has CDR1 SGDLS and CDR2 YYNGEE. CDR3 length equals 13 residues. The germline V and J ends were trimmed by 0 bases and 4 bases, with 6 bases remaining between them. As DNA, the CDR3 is TGTGCCAGCAGCGTAGACCTCCCAGATACGCAGTATTTT. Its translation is CASSVDLPDTQYF.

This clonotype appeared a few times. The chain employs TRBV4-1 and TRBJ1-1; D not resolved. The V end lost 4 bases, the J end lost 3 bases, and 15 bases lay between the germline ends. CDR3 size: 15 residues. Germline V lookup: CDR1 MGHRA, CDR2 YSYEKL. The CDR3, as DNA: TGCGCCAGCAGCCCCTCCCCGGGTCGGGACACTGAAGCTTTCTTT. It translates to CASSPSPGRDTEAFF.

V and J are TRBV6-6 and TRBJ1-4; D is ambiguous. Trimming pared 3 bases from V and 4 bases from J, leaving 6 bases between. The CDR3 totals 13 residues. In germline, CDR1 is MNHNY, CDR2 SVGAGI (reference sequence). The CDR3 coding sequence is TGTGCCAGCAGTTATCTCCGTAATGAAAAACTGTTTTTT. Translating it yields CASSYLRNEKLFF.

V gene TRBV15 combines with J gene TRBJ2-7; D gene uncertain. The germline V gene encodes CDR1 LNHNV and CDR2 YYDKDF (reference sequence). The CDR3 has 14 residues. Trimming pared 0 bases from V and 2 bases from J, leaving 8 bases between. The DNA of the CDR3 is TGTGCCACCAGCAGAGATAGGACGGCCTACGAGCAGTACTTC. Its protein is CATSRDRTAYEQYF.

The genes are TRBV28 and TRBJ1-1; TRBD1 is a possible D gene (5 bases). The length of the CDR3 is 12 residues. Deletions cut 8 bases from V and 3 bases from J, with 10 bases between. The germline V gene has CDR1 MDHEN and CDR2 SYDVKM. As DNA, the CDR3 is TGTGCCAGCGGGGGAGGGGACACTGAAGCTTTCTTT. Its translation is CASGGGDTEAFF.

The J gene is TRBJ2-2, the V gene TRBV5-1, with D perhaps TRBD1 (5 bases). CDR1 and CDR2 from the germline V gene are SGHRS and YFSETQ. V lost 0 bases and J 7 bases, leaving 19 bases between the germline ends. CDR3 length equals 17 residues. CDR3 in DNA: TGCGCCAGCAGCTTGGATGTTCTGGACACAGTGTTCGGGGAGCTGTTTTTT. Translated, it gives CASSLDVLDTVFGELFF.

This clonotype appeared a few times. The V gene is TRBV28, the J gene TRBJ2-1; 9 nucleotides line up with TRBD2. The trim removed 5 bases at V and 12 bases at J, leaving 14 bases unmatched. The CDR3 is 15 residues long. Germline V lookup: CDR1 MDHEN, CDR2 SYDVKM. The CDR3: CASSDTGTSSLVQFF. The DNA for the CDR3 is TGTGCCAGCAGTGATACCGGGACTAGCTCCCTTGTGCAGTTCTTC.

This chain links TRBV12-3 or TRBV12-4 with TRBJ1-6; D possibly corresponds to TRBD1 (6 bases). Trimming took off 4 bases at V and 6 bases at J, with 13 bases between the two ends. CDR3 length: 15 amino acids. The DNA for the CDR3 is TGTGCCAGCAGTTCCCCGGGACATGGTAATTCACCCCTCCACTTT. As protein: CASSSPGHGNSPLHF.

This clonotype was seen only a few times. The CDR3 DNA follows: TGTGCCAGCAGTCTCAGGGGGAGAGCTAACTATGGCTACACCTTC. Its translation is CASSLRGRANYGYTF. The chain joins TRBV27 to TRBJ1-2, with TRBD1 matching over 7 bases. The CDR3 contains 15 residues. The germline V gene encodes CDR1 MNHEY and CDR2 SMNVEV (reference sequence). The junction had 6 bases not matched to a gene; V was cut back by 5 bases and J by 0 bases.

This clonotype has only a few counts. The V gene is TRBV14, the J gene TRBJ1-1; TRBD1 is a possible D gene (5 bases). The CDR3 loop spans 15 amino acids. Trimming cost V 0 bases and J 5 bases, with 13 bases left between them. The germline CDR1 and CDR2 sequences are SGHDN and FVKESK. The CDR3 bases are TGTGCCAGCAGCCAAGATCTCGGGGGTAAGACTGAAGCTTTCTTT. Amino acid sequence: CASSQDLGGKTEAFF.

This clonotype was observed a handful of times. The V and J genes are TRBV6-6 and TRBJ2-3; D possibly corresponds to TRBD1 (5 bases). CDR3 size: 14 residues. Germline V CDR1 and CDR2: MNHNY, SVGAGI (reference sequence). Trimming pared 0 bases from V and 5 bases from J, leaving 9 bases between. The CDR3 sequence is CASSYSGQGDTQYF. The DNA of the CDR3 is TGTGCCAGCAGTTACTCGGGGCAGGGAGATACGCAGTATTTT.

The CDR3 DNA is TGCAGCTCCCGGACAGGGGGCTCGAGAAACTATGGCTACACCTTC. This sequence encodes CSSRTGGSRNYGYTF. The chain carries TRBV20-1 and TRBJ1-2; 11 bases line up with TRBD1. Germline V gives CDR1 DFQATT, CDR2 SNEGSKA (reference sequence). The length of the CDR3 is 15 residues.

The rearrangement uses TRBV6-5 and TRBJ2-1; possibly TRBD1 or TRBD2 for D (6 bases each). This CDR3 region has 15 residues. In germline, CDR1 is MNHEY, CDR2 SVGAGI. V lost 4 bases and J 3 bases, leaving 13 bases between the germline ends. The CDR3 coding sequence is TGTGCCAGCAGTTCCCGGGGGCCGAACTACAATGAGCAGTTCTTC. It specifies CASSSRGPNYNEQFF.

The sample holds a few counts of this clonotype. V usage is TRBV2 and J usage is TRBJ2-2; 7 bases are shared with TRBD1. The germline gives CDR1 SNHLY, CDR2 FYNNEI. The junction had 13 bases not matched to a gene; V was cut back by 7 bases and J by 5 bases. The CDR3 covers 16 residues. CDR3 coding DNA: TGTGCCAGCACATACAGGGGCCCTGGAGGTACCGGGGAGCTGTTTTTT. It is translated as CASTYRGPGGTGELFF.

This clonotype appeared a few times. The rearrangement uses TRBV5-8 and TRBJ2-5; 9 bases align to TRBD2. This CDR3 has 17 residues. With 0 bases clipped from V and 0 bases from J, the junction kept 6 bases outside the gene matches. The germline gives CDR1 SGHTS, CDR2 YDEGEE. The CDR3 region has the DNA TGTGCCAGCAGCTTGGGCTCTAGCGGGGTAAACCAAGAGACCCAGTACTTC. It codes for CASSLGSSGVNQETQYF.

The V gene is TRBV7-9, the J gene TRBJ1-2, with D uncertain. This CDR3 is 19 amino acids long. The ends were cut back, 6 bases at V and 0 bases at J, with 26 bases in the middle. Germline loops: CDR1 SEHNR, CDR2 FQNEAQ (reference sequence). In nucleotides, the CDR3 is TGTGCCAGCAGTCGCCGAGGAGGTCTGCAGAAACCTTCTAACTATGGCTACACCTTC. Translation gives CASSRRGGLQKPSNYGYTF.

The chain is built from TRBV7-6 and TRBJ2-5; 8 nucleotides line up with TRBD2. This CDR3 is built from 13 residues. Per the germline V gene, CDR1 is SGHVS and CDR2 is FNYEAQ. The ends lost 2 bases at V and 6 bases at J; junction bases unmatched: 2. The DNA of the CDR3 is TGTGCCAGCAGCTTATCGGGGGGGAAGACCCAGTACTTC. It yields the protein CASSLSGGKTQYF.

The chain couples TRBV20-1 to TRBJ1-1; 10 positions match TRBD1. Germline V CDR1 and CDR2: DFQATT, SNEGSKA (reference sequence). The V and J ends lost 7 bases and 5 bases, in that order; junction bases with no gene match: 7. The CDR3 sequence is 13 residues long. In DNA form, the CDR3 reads TGCAGTGTGACAGGGGGCGCCGTGACTGAAGCTTTCTTT. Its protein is CSVTGGAVTEAFF.

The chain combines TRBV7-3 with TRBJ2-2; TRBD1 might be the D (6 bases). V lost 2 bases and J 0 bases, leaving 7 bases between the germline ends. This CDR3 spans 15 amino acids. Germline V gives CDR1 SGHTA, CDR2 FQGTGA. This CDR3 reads CASSLGTSNTGELFF. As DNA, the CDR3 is TGTGCCAGCAGCTTAGGGACATCGAACACCGGGGAGCTGTTTTTT.

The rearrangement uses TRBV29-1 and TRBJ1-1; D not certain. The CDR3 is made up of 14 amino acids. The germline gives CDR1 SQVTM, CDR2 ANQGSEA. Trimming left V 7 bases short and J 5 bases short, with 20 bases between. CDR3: CSAPREEGSTEAFF. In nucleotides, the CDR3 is TGCAGCGCCCCGCGGGAAGAGGGCTCGACTGAAGCTTTCTTT. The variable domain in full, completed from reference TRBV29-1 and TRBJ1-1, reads SAVISQKPSRDICQRGTSLTIQCQVDSQVTMMFWYRQQPGQSLTLIATANQGSEATYESGFVIDKFPISRPNLTFSTLTVSNMSPEDSSIYLCSAPREEGSTEAFFGQGTRLTVV.

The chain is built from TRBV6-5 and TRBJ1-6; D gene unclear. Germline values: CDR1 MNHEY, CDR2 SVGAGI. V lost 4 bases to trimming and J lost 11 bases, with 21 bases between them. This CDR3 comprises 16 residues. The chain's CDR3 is CASSSAEGYPNTPLHF. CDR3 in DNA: TGTGCCAGCAGTTCCGCCGAAGGGTATCCGAACACACCCCTCCACTTT.

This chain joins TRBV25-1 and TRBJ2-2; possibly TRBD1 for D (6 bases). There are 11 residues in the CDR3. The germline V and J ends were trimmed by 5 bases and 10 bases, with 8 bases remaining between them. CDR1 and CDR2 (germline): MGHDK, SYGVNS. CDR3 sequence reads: CASSPGQELFF. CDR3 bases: TGTGCCAGCAGTCCGGGACAGGAGCTGTTTTTT.

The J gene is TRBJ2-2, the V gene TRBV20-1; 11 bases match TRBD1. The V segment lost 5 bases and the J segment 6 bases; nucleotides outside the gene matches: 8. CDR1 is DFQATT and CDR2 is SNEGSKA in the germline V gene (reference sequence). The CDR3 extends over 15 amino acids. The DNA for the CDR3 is TGCAGTGCTGAGGGACAGGGGGGTATATCCGGGGAGCTGTTTTTT. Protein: CSAEGQGGISGELFF.

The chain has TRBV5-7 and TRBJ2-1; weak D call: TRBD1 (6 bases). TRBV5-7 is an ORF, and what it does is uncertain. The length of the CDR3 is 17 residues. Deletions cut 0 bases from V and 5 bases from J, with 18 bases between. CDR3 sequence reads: CASSLATGDFIDNEQFF. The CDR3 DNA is TGTGCCAGCAGCTTGGCGACAGGAGACTTTATAGACAATGAGCAGTTCTTC.

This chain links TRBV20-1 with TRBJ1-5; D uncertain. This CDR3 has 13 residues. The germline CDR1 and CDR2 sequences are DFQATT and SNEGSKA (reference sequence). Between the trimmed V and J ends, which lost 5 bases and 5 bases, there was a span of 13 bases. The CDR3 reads CSAYIDGDQPQHF. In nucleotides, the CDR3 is TGCAGTGCTTATATCGACGGGGATCAGCCCCAGCATTTT.

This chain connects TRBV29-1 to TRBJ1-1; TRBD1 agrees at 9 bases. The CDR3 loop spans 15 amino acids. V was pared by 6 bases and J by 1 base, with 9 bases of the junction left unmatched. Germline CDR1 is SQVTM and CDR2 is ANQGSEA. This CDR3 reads CSVRGQGWANTEAFF. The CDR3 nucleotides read TGCAGCGTCAGAGGACAGGGGTGGGCGAACACTGAAGCTTTCTTT.

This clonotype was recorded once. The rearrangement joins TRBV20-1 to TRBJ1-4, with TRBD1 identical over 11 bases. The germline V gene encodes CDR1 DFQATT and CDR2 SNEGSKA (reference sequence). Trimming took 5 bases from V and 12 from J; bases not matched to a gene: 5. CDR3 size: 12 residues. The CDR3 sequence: CSAPGQGGELFF. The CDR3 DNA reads TGCAGTGCTCCGGGACAGGGGGGAGAACTGTTTTTT.

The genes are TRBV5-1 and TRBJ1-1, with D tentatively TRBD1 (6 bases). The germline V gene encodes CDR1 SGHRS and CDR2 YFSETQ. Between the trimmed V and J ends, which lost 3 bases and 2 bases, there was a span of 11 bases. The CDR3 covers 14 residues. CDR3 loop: CASSWRGGNTEAFF. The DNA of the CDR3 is TGCGCCAGCAGCTGGAGGGGGGGAAACACTGAAGCTTTCTTT. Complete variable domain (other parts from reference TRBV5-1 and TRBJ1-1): KAGVTQTPRYLIKTRGQQVTLSCSPISGHRSVSWYQQTPGQGLQFLFEYFSETQRNKGNFPGRFSGRQFSNSRSEMNVSTLELGDSALYLCASSWRGGNTEAFFGQGTRLTVV.

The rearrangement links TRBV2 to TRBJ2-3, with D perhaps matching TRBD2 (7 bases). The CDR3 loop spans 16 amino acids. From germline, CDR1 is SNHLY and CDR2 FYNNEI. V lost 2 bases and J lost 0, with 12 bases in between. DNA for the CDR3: TGTGCCAGCAGTGAATGGCGGGGGCCAAGCACAGATACGCAGTATTTT. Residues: CASSEWRGPSTDTQYF.

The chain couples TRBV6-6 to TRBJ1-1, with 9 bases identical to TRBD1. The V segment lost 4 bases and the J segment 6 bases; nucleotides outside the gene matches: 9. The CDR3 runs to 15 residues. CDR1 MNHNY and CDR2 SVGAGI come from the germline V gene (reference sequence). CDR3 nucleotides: TGTGCCAGCAGTTCCCGGACAGGGGAAGTCGCTGAAGCTTTCTTT. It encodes CASSSRTGEVAEAFF.

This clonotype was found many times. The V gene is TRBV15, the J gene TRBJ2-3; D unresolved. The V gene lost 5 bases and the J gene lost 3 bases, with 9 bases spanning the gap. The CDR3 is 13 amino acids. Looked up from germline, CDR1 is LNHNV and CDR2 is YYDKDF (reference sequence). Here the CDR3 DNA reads TGTGCCACCAGCTCCCCCCCAACAGATACGCAGTATTTT. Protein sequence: CATSSPPTDTQYF.